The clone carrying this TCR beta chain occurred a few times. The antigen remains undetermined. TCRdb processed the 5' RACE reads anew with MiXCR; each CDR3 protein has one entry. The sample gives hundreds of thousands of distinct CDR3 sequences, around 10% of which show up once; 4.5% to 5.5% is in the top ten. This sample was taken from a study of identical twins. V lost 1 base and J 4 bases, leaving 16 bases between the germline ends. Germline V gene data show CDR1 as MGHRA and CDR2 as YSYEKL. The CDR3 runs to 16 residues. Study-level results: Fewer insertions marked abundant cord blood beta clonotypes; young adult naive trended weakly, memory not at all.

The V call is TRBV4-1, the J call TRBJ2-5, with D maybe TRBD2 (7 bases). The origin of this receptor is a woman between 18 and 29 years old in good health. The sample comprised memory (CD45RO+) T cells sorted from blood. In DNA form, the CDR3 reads TGCGCCAGCAGCCAAGTACGGGGGGCGTTCGGAGAGACCCAGTACTTC. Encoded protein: CASSQVRGAFGETQYF.